The rows below give T cell receptor beta chains drawn from one sample of a study of cytomegalovirus exposure and HLA in healthy donors. Method: immunoSEQ multiplex PCR; TCRdb's copy keeps in-frame clones and lacks some. The data show tens of thousands of clones, more than 80% seen once. The source material was PBMCs. The receptors here all came from a man aged 25-40 years in good health and CMV-seropositive. Both conserved end residues are part of each CDR3. A D gene is named only where the DNA matches it firmly. A clone size is listed for some rows: how often the clone was seen (once, few, many), or a class if it is expanded.

j_call,d_call,v_call,clone_size,cdr3_aa,cdr3_nt
TRBJ2-5,TRBD2,TRBV14,NA,CASSPPRGGAETQYF,TGTGCCAGCAGCCCCCCTCGGGGGGGCGCGGAGACCCAGTACTTC
TRBJ1-2,NA,TRBV7-2,NA,CASRGTNTGYTF,TGTGCCAGCAGGGGGACAAATACTGGCTACACCTTC
TRBJ1-5,NA,TRBV6-6,few,CASSYLGVGNQPQHF,TGTGCCAGCAGTTACTTAGGGGTCGGCAATCAGCCCCAGCATTTT
TRBJ1-1,TRBD1,TRBV5-4,NA,CASTLSGTGYRSPGAEAFF,TGTGCCAGCACCTTATCCGGGACAGGGTACAGATCTCCGGGGGCTGAAGCTTTCTTT
TRBJ2-3,NA,TRBV28,NA,CASSPAGQRGDTQYF,TGTGCCAGCAGTCCCGCGGGACAGCGAGGTGATACGCAGTATTTT
TRBJ2-2,NA,TRBV10-3,NA,CAISEPPANTGELFF,TGTGCCATCAGTGAGCCCCCCGCGAACACCGGGGAGCTGTTTTTT
TRBJ2-5,TRBD1,TRBV7-9,NA,CASSTTPSGGETQYF,TGTGCCAGCAGCACAACGCCTTCAGGGGGAGAGACCCAGTACTTC
TRBJ1-5,NA,TRBV12-5,NA,CASGIEGRGFNQPQHF,TGTGCTAGTGGTATTGAGGGGCGGGGTTTCAATCAGCCCCAGCATTTT
TRBJ1-5,NA,TRBV6-5,NA,CASSYTQGNQPQHF,TGTGCCAGCAGTTACACCCAGGGCAATCAGCCCCAGCATTTT
TRBJ1-2,TRBD1,TRBV28,NA,CASSRGQAHYGYTF,TGTGCCAGCAGCCGTGGACAGGCTCACTATGGCTACACCTTC
TRBJ2-7,NA,TRBV27,NA,CATSRTVSSYEQYF,TGTGCCACTTCGAGGACAGTAAGCTCCTACGAGCAGTACTTC
TRBJ1-5,NA,TRBV6-1,NA,CASSERGNQPQHF,TGTGCCAGCAGTGAACGGGGCAATCAGCCCCAGCATTTT
TRBJ2-7,TRBD2,TRBV28,NA,CASSFLRLAPASYEQYF,TGTGCCAGCAGTTTCCTGCGACTAGCGCCAGCCTCCTACGAGCAGTACTTC
TRBJ1-3,TRBD1,TRBV5-5,NA,CASSQQGVKGNTIYF,TGTGCCAGCAGTCAACAGGGGGTTAAGGGGAACACCATATATTTT
TRBJ2-6,TRBD2,TRBV14,NA,CASSQSGLAGAGANVLTF,TGTGCCAGCAGCCAATCGGGACTAGCGGGAGCTGGGGCCAACGTCCTGACTTTC
TRBJ2-7,NA,TRBV28,NA,CASSLGGGGYEQYF,TGTGCCAGCAGTTTAGGAGGCGGAGGGTACGAGCAGTACTTC
TRBJ2-7,NA,TRBV7-2,NA,CASSLGPRDEQYF,TGTGCCAGCAGCTTAGGCCCCCGGGACGAGCAGTACTTC
TRBJ2-5,NA,TRBV2,NA,CASNGRESPRGETQYF,TGTGCCAGCAACGGGCGGGAGTCCCCAAGGGGGGAGACCCAGTACTTC
TRBJ2-7,NA,TRBV29-1,NA,CSVEVGGRDYEQYF,TGCAGCGTTGAGGTGGGAGGACGGGACTACGAGCAGTACTTC
TRBJ1-1,NA,TRBV19,few,CASRTLNTEAFF,TGTGCCAGTAGGACATTGAACACTGAAGCTTTCTTT
TRBJ2-2,NA,TRBV5-1,NA,CASSQRYQGIGTGELFF,TGCGCCAGCAGCCAACGCTACCAGGGAATTGGCACCGGGGAGCTGTTTTTT
TRBJ1-2,TRBD1,TRBV19,NA,CASSIGTGDRYGYTF,TGTGCCAGTAGTATTGGGACAGGGGATAGATATGGCTACACCTTC
TRBJ1-2,TRBD1,TRBV9,NA,CASSVAGTDAYGYTF,TGTGCCAGCAGCGTGGCCGGGACAGACGCTTATGGCTACACCTTC
TRBJ2-7,TRBD1,TRBV27,few,CASRAPGQGLYEQYF,TGTGCCAGCAGAGCACCGGGACAGGGCTTATACGAGCAGTACTTC
TRBJ2-7,TRBD2,TRBV4-1,NA,CASSPPGGRAYEQYF,TGCGCCAGCAGCCCTCCTGGCGGGAGGGCCTACGAGCAGTACTTC
TRBJ2-7,NA,TRBV2,once,CASSSSGALYEQYF,TGTGCCAGCAGTTCAAGCGGAGCCCTGTACGAGCAGTACTTC
TRBJ1-2,NA,TRBV29-1,NA,CSVEGEGSLDGYTF,TGCAGCGTTGAGGGAGAGGGCAGTCTCGATGGCTACACCTTC
TRBJ2-7,NA,TRBV11-3,few,CASSLSQDYEQYF,TGTGCCAGCAGCTTAAGCCAGGACTACGAGCAGTACTTC
TRBJ2-6,NA,TRBV5-4,few,CASSRGSSGANVLTF,TGTGCCAGCAGTCGGGGTAGCTCTGGGGCCAACGTCCTGACTTTC
TRBJ2-5,TRBD1,TRBV19,NA,CASSTPTGAPFTEETQYF,TGTGCCAGTAGTACCCCGACAGGGGCGCCCTTTACTGAAGAGACCCAGTACTTC
TRBJ1-1,NA,TRBV15,once,CATSRDQTGLNTEAFF,TGTGCCACCAGCAGAGATCAGACGGGATTGAACACTGAAGCTTTCTTT
TRBJ2-6,NA,TRBV7-9,NA,CASSSKGLYSGANVLTF,TGTGCCAGCAGCTCAAAGGGACTCTACTCTGGGGCCAACGTCCTGACTTTC
TRBJ2-7,NA,TRBV7-2,NA,CASSTVTGTYEQYF,TGTGCCAGCAGCACTGTTACAGGGACCTACGAGCAGTACTTC
TRBJ2-7,NA,TRBV11-2,NA,CASSVGGPSYEQYF,TGTGCCAGCAGCGTGGGGGGGCCATCCTACGAGCAGTACTTC
TRBJ2-1,NA,TRBV29-1,NA,CSVGLGGSYNEQFF,TGCAGCGTGGGCCTGGGGGGCTCCTACAATGAGCAGTTCTTC
TRBJ2-3,NA,TRBV19,NA,CASSIGRASTDTQYF,TGTGCCAGTAGTATAGGGCGGGCTAGCACAGATACACAGTATTTT
TRBJ2-5,NA,TRBV6-1,NA,CASSEGASAYGETQYF,TGTGCCAGCAGTGAAGGGGCTAGCGCCTATGGAGAGACCCAGTACTTC